Detailed here is one T cell receptor beta chain. The source of the sample is a study of blood T cell repertoires in COVID-19. The CDR3 extends over 18 amino acids. Trimming cost V 4 bases and J 6 bases, with 24 bases left between them. Germline V lookup: CDR1 LGHNA, CDR2 YSLEER. The table came from immunoSEQ multiplex PCR; TCRdb's copy has only in-frame clones and leaves some out. The data show around 250,000 clones, 80% to 90% seen once. Material for sequencing was PBMCs or T cells enriched from blood (not recorded which). The clonotype was recovered from a young man with acute COVID-19. V usage is TRBV4-3 and J usage is TRBJ1-4, with TRBD1 as a possible D gene (6 bases). The CDR3 region has the DNA TGCGCCAGCAGCCCCGGCGGTGCGTTGGGGGCTAGTTATGAAAAACTGTTTTTT. Amino acids: CASSPGGALGASYEKLFF.